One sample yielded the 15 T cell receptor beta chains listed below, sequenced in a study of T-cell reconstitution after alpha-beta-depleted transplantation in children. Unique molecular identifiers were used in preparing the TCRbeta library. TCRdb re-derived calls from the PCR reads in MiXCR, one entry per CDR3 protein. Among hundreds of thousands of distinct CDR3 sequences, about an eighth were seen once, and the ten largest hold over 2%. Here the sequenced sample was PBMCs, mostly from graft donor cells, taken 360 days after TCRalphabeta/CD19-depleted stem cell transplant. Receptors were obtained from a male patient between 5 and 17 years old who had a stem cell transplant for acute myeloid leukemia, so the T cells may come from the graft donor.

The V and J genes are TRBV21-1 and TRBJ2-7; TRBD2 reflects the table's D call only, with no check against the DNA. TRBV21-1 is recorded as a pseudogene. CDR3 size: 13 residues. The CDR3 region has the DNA TGTGCCAGCAGCAAAAGTACCGGCTACGAGCAGTACTTC. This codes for CASSKSTGYEQYF.

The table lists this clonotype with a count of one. This chain's CDR3 is CASSPRTKYQETQYF. CDR3 coding DNA: TGTGCCAGCAGCCCCCGGACAAAGTACCAAGAGACCCAGTACTTC. The V call is TRBV7-2, the J call TRBJ2-5, with a possible D match to TRBD1 (5 bases). Germline V lookup: CDR1 SGHTA, CDR2 FQGNSA. Between the trimmed V and J ends, which lost 5 bases and 0 bases, there was a span of 13 bases. The CDR3 has 15 amino acids.

This CDR3 reads CASTEMVAGGGIEQFF. CDR3 bases: TGTGCCAGCACCGAAATGGTAGCGGGAGGTGGAATTGAGCAGTTCTTC. J is TRBJ2-1 and V is TRBV9; 10 positions agree with TRBD2. The germline V gene encodes CDR1 SGDLS and CDR2 YYNGEE. The CDR3 runs to 16 residues. The J segment lost 9 bases and the V segment lost 6 bases, leaving 15 bases of the junction unmatched.

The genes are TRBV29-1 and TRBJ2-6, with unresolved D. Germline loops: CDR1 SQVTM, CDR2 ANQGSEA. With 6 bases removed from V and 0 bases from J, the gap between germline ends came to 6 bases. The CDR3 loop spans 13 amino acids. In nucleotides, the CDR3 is TGCAGCGTGTACAGCTCTGGGGCCAACGTCCTGACTTTC. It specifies CSVYSSGANVLTF.

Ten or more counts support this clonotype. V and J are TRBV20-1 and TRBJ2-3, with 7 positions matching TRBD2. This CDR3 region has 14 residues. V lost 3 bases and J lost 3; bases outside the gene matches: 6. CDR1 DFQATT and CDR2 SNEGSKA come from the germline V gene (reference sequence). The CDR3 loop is CSARGTSVTDTQYF. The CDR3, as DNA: TGCAGTGCTAGGGGCACTAGCGTAACAGATACGCAGTATTTT.

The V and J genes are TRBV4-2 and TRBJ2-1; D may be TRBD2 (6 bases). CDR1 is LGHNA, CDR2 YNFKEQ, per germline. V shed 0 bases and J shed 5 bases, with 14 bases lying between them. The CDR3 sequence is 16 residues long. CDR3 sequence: CASSQDRGASDNEQFF. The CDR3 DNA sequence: TGTGCCAGCAGCCAAGATCGGGGAGCTAGCGACAATGAGCAGTTCTTC.

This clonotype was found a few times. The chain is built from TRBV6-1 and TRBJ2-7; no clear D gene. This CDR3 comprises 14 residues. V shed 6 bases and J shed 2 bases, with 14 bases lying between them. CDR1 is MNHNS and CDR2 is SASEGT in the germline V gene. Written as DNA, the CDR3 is TGTGCCAGCAGAGAAACCTGGCCCCCCTACGAGCAGTACTTC. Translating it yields CASRETWPPYEQYF.

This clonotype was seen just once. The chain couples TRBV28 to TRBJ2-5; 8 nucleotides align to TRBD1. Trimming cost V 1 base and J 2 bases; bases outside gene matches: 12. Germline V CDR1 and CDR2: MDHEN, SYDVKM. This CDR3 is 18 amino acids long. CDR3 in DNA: TGTGCCAGCAGTTTATCAGGGGGCGATATCATGGGACAAGAGACCCAGTACTTC. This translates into CASSLSGGDIMGQETQYF.

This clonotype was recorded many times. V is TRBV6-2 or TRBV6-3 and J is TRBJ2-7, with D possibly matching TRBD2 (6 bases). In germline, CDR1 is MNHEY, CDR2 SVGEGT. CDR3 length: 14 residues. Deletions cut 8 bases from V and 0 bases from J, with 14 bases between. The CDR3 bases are TGTGCCAGCGTCCCTGCGGGGAGCTCCTACGAGCAGTACTTC. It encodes CASVPAGSSYEQYF.

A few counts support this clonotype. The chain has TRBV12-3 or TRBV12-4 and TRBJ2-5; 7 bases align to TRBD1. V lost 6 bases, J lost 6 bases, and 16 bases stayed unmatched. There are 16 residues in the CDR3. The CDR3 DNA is TGTGCCAGCAGCCTGCGGTTTGACGGAAGGGGGCAGACCCAGTACTTC. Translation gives CASSLRFDGRGQTQYF.

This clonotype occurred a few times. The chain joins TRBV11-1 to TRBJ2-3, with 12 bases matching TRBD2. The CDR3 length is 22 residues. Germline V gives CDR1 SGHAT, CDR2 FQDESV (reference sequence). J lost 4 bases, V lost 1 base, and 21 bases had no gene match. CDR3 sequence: CASSLGLRLAGVLTLRADTQYF. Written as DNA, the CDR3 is TGTGCCAGCAGCTTAGGGCTAAGACTAGCGGGAGTTCTCACTCTCCGCGCAGATACGCAGTATTTT.

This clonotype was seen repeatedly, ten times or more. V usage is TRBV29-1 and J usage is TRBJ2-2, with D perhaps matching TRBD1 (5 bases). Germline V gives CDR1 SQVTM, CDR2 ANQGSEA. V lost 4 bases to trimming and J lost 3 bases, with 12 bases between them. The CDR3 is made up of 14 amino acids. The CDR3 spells CSVGSLTDTGELFF. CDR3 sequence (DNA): TGCAGCGTTGGGTCCTTGACAGACACCGGGGAGCTGTTTTTT.

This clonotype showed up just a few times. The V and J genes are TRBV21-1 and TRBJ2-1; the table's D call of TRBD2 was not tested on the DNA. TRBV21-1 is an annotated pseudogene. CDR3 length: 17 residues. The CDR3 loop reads CASPKWEGGTLGHEQFF. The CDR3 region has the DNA TGTGCCAGCCCAAAATGGGAGGGCGGGACCCTAGGGCATGAGCAGTTCTTC.

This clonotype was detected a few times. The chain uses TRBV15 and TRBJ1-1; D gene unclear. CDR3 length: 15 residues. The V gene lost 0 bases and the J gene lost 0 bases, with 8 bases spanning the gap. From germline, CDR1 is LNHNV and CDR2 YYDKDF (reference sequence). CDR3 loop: CATSRDVGMNTEAFF. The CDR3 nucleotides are TGTGCCACCAGCAGAGATGTCGGGATGAACACTGAAGCTTTCTTT.

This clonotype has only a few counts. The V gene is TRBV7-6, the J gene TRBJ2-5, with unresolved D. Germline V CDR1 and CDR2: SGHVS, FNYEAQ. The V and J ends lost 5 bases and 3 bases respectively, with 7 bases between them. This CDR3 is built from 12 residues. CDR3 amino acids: CASSQIEETQYF. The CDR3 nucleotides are TGTGCCAGCAGCCAAATCGAAGAGACCCAGTACTTC.